A selection of T cell receptor beta chains follows, all from one sample in a study of metastatic and nonmetastatic thyroid tumors. TCRdb ran MiXCR on the PCR reads. The sample records around 6,000 clones, 37% being singletons. The sequenced sample consisted of tumor tissue. The receptors here all came from a male donor with papillary thyroid cancer or a benign thyroid nodule (not recorded which). Some clones in this sample may be carry-over from other donors' samples. CDR3s include the opening cysteine and the closing phenylalanine or tryptophan. Fields, in order: J gene, CDR3 length, clone size, D gene, V gene, CDR3 DNA, CDR3 protein. A D gene is named only where the DNA matches it firmly. The size entry is marked missing in some rows and otherwise reads once, few, many or a size class.

TRBJ1-2	15	large	NA	TRBV5-1	TGCGCCAGCAGCTTGGCCGCGGGATTGAACTATGGCTACACCTTC	CASSLAAGLNYGYTF
TRBJ2-7	13	NA	NA	TRBV6-5	TGTGCCAGCAGTTACGGACAGCTTGGCGAGCAGTACTTC	CASSYGQLGEQYF
TRBJ1-3	17	NA	TRBD1	TRBV5-1	TGCGCCAGCAGCTTGGCCCTTATCACAGGGGCTGGAAACACCATATATTTT	CASSLALITGAGNTIYF
TRBJ2-1	15	NA	TRBD2	TRBV11-2	TGTGCCAGCAGCTTACAACTAGCGGGAGGTTGGGAGCAGTTCTTC	CASSLQLAGGWEQFF
TRBJ2-3	14	medium-sized	NA	TRBV12-3/TRBV12-4	TGTGCCAGCAGTTTCCCAGGGTTCGCAGATACGCAGTATTTT	CASSFPGFADTQYF
TRBJ2-2	12	NA	NA	TRBV25-1	TGTGCCAGCAGTCAGGCGTTTGGGGAGCTGTTTTTT	CASSQAFGELFF
TRBJ1-4	15	NA	TRBD1	TRBV28	TGTGCCAGCAGTTTAGTGACAGGGCCAAATGAAAAACTGTTTTTT	CASSLVTGPNEKLFF
TRBJ1-1	15	NA	NA	TRBV28	TGTGCCAGCAGTTATTCCGGGGTGATAGACACTGAAGCTTTCTTT	CASSYSGVIDTEAFF
TRBJ2-2	15	few	TRBD1	TRBV28	TGTGCCAGCGGAAGCGGACAGGCCTTCACCGGGGAGCTGTTTTTT	CASGSGQAFTGELFF
TRBJ2-2	12	NA	NA	TRBV11-1	TGTGCCAGCAGCTATAGGGGCGGGGAGCTGTTTTTT	CASSYRGGELFF
TRBJ2-3	18	NA	TRBD1	TRBV11-1	TGTGCCAGCAGCTCTACCAATCCGGGACAGGGGAGCACAGATACGCAGTATTTT	CASSSTNPGQGSTDTQYF
TRBJ1-2	16	few	TRBD1	TRBV4-3	TGCGCCAGCAGCCTTGGGACAGGATCACTTATGGGCGGCTACACCTTC	CASSLGTGSLMGGYTF
TRBJ2-1	18	few	TRBD2	TRBV11-1	TGTGCCAGCAGCTTACTTCCGGGACTAGCGGGAGGAGACAATGAGCAGTTCTTC	CASSLLPGLAGGDNEQFF
TRBJ2-7	14	medium-sized	NA	TRBV29-1	TGCAGCGTTGAAGGTGGAGGGGAGGACTACGAGCAGTACTTC	CSVEGGGEDYEQYF
TRBJ2-2	15	NA	NA	TRBV7-7	TGTGCTAGCAGCTCCTCGTGGGGCAGTTCCGGGGAGCTGTTTTTT	CASSSSWGSSGELFF
TRBJ2-6	15	few	NA	TRBV19	TGTGCCAGTAGGTATCCAGGTTCTGGGGCCAACGTCCTGACTTTC	CASRYPGSGANVLTF
TRBJ2-7	17	NA	TRBD1	TRBV6-1	TGTGCCAGCGGGGGGGGACAGGGGCGGTTACAACCCTACGAGCAGTACTTC	CASGGGQGRLQPYEQYF
TRBJ2-1	15	NA	NA	TRBV7-3	TGTGCCAGCAGCCCTACCGGGGACCGTCGGAATGAGCAGTTCTTC	CASSPTGDRRNEQFF
TRBJ2-1	13	few	NA	TRBV6-2/TRBV6-3	TGTGCCAGCAGGTCCGGACCCAATAATGAGCAGTTCTTC	CASRSGPNNEQFF
TRBJ2-1	16	NA	TRBD2	TRBV6-1	TGTGCCAGCAGTGGGGGGACTAGCGGGAGTCTGAAGGAGCAGTTCTTC	CASSGGTSGSLKEQFF
TRBJ2-1	14	few	TRBD2	TRBV19	TGTGCCAGTAGTATGGGACTAGCGGACAATGAGCAGTTCTTC	CASSMGLADNEQFF
TRBJ1-5	14	few	NA	TRBV6-1	TGTGCCAGCAGTCTTGACCGATCCAATCAGCCCCAGCATTTT	CASSLDRSNQPQHF
TRBJ1-1	15	medium-sized	NA	TRBV19	TGTGCCAGTAGTACTCACCGGACGTCGACCGAGGAAGCTTTCTTT	CASSTHRTSTEEAFF
TRBJ2-7	12	NA	NA	TRBV20-1	TGCAGTGCTAGAGTGGAGAACTACGAGCAGTACTTC	CSARVENYEQYF
TRBJ2-7	13	once	NA	TRBV30	TGTGCCTGGAGTGTATCTGGGAACTACGAGCAGTACTTC	CAWSVSGNYEQYF
TRBJ1-1	13	few	NA	TRBV6-2/TRBV6-3	TGTGCCAGCAGTTACCGAGGGTTTTCTGAAGCTTTCTTT	CASSYRGFSEAFF
TRBJ2-1	13	NA	NA	TRBV7-3	TGTGCCAGCAGCTTGTATCTAGGCAATGAGCAGTTCTTC	CASSLYLGNEQFF
TRBJ2-5	13	few	NA	TRBV6-1	TGTGCCAGCAAATTAGGAGACCGGGAGACCCAGTACTTC	CASKLGDRETQYF
TRBJ1-5	13	NA	NA	TRBV5-8	TGTGCCAGCAGCTTGCATTCCGGTCAGCCCCAGCATTTT	CASSLHSGQPQHF
TRBJ2-7	12	NA	NA	TRBV24-1	TGTGCCACCAGTGATTTTGGCCGCGAGCAGTACTTC	CATSDFGREQYF
TRBJ1-2	14	NA	TRBD1	TRBV5-1	TGCGCCAGCAGAACAGGGGCGCGGGACTATGGCTACACCTTC	CASRTGARDYGYTF
TRBJ1-6	14	NA	NA	TRBV2	TGTGCCAGCAGAGCAAAGGGAAGATATTCACCCCTCCACTTT	CASRAKGRYSPLHF
TRBJ2-7	14	NA	NA	TRBV20-1	TGCAGTGCCAAGCATCCAAAGCCCTCCTACGAGCAGTACTTC	CSAKHPKPSYEQYF
TRBJ2-1	14	NA	TRBD2	TRBV28	TGTGCCAGCAGTTCAGCGGGAGGCGACAATGAGCAGTTCTTC	CASSSAGGDNEQFF
TRBJ1-1	17	NA	TRBD1	TRBV12-3/TRBV12-4	TGTGCCAGCAGCCCCCCCGGGACAGGGCGAATGAACACTGAAGCTTTCTTT	CASSPPGTGRMNTEAFF
TRBJ2-2	16	medium-sized	NA	TRBV27	TGTGCCAGCAGTCATCTGGTAATAGGGTTCGGCGGGGAGCTGTTTTTT	CASSHLVIGFGGELFF
TRBJ2-5	14	medium-sized	TRBD1	TRBV3-1	TGTGCCAGCAGCCCCGGGACAGCCCAAGAGACCCAGTACTTC	CASSPGTAQETQYF
TRBJ1-6	13	once	NA	TRBV20-1	TGCAGTGCTAGACCTCACCCCAATTCACCCCTCCACTTT	CSARPHPNSPLHF
TRBJ2-2	15	once	NA	TRBV5-1	TGCGCCAGCAGCTTGCAGTCGCCGAACACCGGGGAGCTGTTTTTT	CASSLQSPNTGELFF